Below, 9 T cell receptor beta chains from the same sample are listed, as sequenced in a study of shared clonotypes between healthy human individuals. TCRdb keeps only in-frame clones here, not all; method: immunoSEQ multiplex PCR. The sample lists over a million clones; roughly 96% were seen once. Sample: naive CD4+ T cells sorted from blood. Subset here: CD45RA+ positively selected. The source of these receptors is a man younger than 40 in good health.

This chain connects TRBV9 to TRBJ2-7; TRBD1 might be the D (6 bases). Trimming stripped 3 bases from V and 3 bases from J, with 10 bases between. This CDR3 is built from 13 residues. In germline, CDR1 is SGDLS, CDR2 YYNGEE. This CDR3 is CASSARTDYEQYF. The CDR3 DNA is TGTGCCAGCAGCGCCCGGACAGACTACGAGCAGTACTTC.

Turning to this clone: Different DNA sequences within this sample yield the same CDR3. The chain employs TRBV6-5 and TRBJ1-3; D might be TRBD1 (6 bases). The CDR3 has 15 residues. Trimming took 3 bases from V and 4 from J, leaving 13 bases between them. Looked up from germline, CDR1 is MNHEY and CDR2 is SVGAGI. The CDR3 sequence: CASSYSGAGGNTIYF. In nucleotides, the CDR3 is TGTGCCAGCAGTTATTCGGGGGCAGGGGGAAACACCATATATTTT.

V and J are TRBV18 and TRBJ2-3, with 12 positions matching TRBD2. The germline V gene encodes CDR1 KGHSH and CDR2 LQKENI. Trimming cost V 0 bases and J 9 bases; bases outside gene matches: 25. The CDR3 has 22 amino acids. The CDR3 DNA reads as TGTGCCAGCTCACCACCTCGGACTAGCGGGACCCAGGGGGCCTATATAATATCAACGCAGTATTTT. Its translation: CASSPPRTSGTQGAYIISTQYF.

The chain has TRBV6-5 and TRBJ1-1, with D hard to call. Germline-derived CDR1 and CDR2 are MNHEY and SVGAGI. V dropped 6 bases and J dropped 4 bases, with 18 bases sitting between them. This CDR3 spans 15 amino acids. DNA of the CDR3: TGTGCCAGCAGATTTGAGCAACTCTCAGGCACTGAAGCTTTCTTT. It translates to CASRFEQLSGTEAFF.

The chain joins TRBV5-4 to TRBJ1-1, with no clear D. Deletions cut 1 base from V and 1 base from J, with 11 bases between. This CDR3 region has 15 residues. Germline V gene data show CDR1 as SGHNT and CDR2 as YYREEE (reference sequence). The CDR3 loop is CASSLKLSGNTEAFF. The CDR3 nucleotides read TGTGCCAGCAGCTTGAAGTTATCAGGGAACACTGAAGCTTTCTTT.

The DNA of the CDR3 is TGCGCCAGCAGCTTGGGGGGGGGTAGTATCACAGATACGCAGTATTTT. The encoded protein is CASSLGGGSITDTQYF. This sequence joins TRBV5-1 and TRBJ2-3; 7 nucleotides line up with TRBD2. This CDR3 is 16 amino acids long. Trimming removed 0 bases from V and 2 bases from J; junction bases left unmatched: 6. In germline, CDR1 is SGHRS, CDR2 YFSETQ.

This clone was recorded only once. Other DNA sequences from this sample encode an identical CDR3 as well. This chain's CDR3 is CASSLQENTEAFF. CDR3 DNA sequence: TGCGCCAGCAGCTTGCAAGAGAATACTGAAGCTTTCTTT. This sequence joins TRBV5-1 and TRBJ1-1; the D is unclear. CDR3 size: 13 residues. V was clipped by 1 base and J by 5 bases, with 9 bases between them. CDR1 and CDR2 from the germline V gene are SGHRS and YFSETQ.

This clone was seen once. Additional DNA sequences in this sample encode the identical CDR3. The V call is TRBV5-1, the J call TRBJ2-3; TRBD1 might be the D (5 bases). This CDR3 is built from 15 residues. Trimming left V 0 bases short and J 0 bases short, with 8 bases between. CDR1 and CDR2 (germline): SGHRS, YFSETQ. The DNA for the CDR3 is TGCGCCAGCAGCTTGGGGCAGGGAAGCACAGATACGCAGTATTTT. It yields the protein CASSLGQGSTDTQYF.

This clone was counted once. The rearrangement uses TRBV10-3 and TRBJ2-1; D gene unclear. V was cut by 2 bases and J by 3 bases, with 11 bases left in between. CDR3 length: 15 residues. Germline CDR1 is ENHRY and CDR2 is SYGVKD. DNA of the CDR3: TGTGCCATCAGTGAGAATCGACTGGGCTACAATGAGCAGTTCTTC. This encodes CAISENRLGYNEQFF.